This note documents a single TCR beta chain sequence. Profiled with immunoSEQ multiplex PCR; TCRdb holds only in-frame clones, not every one. The repertoire holds over 2,000,000 clones, over 85% seen once, with under 2% in the top ten. The data belong to a study of shared clonotypes between healthy human individuals. This CDR3 is built from 14 residues. Trimming shortened V by 2 bases and J by 3 bases, and 10 bases separated the two germline ends. Germline CDR1 is GTSNPN and CDR2 is SVGIG (reference sequence). CD8 cells classed as naive were CD45RO-negative and positively selected for CCR7, excluding terminally differentiated effector memory CD45RA+ cells.

The chain joins TRBV30 to TRBJ1-4, with D possibly matching TRBD1 (6 bases). This receptor was taken from a man between 18 and 35 years old in good health. Some clones in this sample may be carry-over from other donors' samples. Sequencing was performed on naive CD8+ T cells from PBMCs. This CDR3 reads CAWSTGIANEKLFF. The CDR3 nucleotides are TGTGCCTGGAGTACAGGGATCGCTAATGAAAAACTGTTTTTT. Full variable domain (remainder filled in from reference TRBV30 and TRBJ1-4): SQTIHQWPATLVQPVGSPLSLECTVEGTSNPNLYWYRQAAGRGLQLLFYSVGIGQISSEVPQNLSASRPQDRQFILSSKKLLLSDSGFYLCAWSTGIANEKLFFGSGTQLSVL.